This TCR beta chain is from a study of response to subunit inactivated influenza vaccine. Germline V gene data show CDR1 as SGHNT and CDR2 as YYREEE (reference sequence). Trimming took 2 bases from V and 4 from J, leaving 17 bases between them. CDR3 size: 16 residues. MiXCR was run by TCRdb on the RT-PCR reads, yielding one entry per CDR3 protein. The sample lists about 780,000 distinct CDR3 sequences, around 18% occurring once. The rearrangement uses TRBV5-4 and TRBJ2-3; D is undetermined. This TCR was sampled from a man aged 50 or older who received an inactivated influenza vaccine. The source was PBMCs from blood, collected less than 6 days after vaccination. CDR3 nucleotides: TGTGCCAGCAGCTTTCAACGGCCTCTTCAGGCAGATACGCAGTATTTT. It is translated as CASSFQRPLQADTQYF.